This section outlines one T cell receptor (beta chain) sequence together with its context. Antigen unknown. TCR beta libraries were built with iRepertoire HTBI primers and Arm-PCR of CDR3 regions. Under the authors' procedure: Identified across the samples were 50 to 70 TRBV segments and roughly 13 TRBJ segments. TCRdb recomputed calls from the multiplex PCR reads with MiXCR, one row per CDR3 protein. The V and J calls here are based on TCRdb, not the publication. Of about 470,000 distinct CDR3 sequences in the sample, less than 25% were seen once. These data originate in a study of regulatory T cells in long-lasting Graves disease. Study observations and caveats: The study examined only peripheral blood, not thyroid tissue.

Indicated time point: persistent/refractory GD, antithyroid drugs over 5 years with positive TRAb. PBMCs provided the RNA from which the TCR library was made. The receptor comes from a female donor with Graves disease. The sample was peripheral blood mononuclear cells (PBMCs), taken when the disease was refractory, from a patient treated with antithyroid drugs.

The CDR3 region is CASERGQGNFDTEAFF. The CDR3 nucleotides are TGTGCCAGCGAGAGGGGACAGGGAAATTTCGACACTGAAGCTTTCTTT. The chain has TRBV19 and TRBJ1-1; 9 nucleotides line up with TRBD1. The CDR3 contains 16 residues. Losses at the gene ends were 9 bases for V and 3 bases for J; bases not matched to a gene: 14. Germline loops: CDR1 LNHDA, CDR2 SQIVND (reference sequence).